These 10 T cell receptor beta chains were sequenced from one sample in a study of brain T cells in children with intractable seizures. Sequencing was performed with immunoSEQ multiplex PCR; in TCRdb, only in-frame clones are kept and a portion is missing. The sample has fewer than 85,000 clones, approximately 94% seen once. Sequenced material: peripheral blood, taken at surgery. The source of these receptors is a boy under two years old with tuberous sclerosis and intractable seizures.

In DNA, the CDR3 is TGTGCCAGCAGCTTAAGCCGGGGTAACGAGCAGTACTTC. Translated: CASSLSRGNEQYF. The chain links TRBV7-3 to TRBJ2-7, with D possibly matching TRBD2 (5 bases). This CDR3 is 13 amino acids long. V lost 1 base to trimming and J lost 5 bases, with 9 bases between them. Germline assignment: CDR1 SGHTA and CDR2 FQGTGA. Using reference TRBV7-3 and TRBJ2-7 for the parts outside the CDR3, the full variable domain is GAGVSQTPSNKVTEKGKYVELRCDPISGHTALYWYRQSLGQGPEFLIYFQGTGAADDSGLPNDRFFAVRPEGSVSTLKIQRTERGDSAVYLCASSLSRGNEQYFGPGTRLTVT.

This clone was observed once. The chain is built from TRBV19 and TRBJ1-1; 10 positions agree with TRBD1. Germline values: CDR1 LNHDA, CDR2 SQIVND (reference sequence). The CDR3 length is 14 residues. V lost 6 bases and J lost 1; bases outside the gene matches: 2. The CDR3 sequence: CASSRTGGNTEAFF. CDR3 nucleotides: TGTGCCAGTAGCCGGACAGGGGGGAACACTGAAGCTTTCTTT. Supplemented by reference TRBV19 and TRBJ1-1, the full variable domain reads DGGITQSPKYLFRKEGQNVTLSCEQNLNHDAMYWYRQDPGQGLRLIYYSQIVNDFQKGDIAEGYSVSREKKESFPLTVTSAQKNPTAFYLCASSRTGGNTEAFFGQGTRLTVV.

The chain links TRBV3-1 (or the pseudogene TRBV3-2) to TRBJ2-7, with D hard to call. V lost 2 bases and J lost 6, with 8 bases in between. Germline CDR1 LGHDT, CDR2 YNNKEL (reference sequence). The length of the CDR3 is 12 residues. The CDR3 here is CASSQTPSEQYF. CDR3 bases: TGTGCCAGCAGCCAAACCCCTAGCGAGCAGTACTTC.

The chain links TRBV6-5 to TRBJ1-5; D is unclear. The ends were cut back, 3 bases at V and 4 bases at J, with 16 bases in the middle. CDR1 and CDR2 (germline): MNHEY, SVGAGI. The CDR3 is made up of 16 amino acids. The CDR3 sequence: CASSYNHGRENQPQHF. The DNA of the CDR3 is TGTGCCAGCAGTTATAATCATGGGCGGGAGAATCAGCCCCAGCATTTT.

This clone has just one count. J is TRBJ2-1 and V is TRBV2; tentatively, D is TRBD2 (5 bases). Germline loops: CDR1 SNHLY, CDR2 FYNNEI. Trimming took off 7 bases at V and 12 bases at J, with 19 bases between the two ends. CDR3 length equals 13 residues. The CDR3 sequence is CASIPTMGEGQFF. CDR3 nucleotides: TGTGCCAGCATCCCCACAATGGGAGAGGGGCAGTTCTTC.

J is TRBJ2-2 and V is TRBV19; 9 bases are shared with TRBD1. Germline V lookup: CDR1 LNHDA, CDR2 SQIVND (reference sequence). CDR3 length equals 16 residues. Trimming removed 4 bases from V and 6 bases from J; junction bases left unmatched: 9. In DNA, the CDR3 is TGTGCCAGTAGTACGGACAGGGGTAGGATACCCGGGGAGCTGTTTTTT. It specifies CASSTDRGRIPGELFF.

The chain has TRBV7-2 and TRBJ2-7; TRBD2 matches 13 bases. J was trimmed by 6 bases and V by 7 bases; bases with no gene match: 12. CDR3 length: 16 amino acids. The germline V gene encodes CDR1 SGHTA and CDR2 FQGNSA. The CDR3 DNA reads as TGTGCCAGCACCCTACAATGGCGACTAGCGGGAGGCGAGCAGTACTTC. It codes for CASTLQWRLAGGEQYF.

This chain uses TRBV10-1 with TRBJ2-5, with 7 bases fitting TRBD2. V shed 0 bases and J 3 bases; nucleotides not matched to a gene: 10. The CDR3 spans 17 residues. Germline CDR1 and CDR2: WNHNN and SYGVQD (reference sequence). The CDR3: CASSESSGTTSEETQYF. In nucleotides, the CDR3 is TGCGCCAGCAGTGAGTCCTCCGGGACTACCTCAGAAGAGACCCAGTACTTC.

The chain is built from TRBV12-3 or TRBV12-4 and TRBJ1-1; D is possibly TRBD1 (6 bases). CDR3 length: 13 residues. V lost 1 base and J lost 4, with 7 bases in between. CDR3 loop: CASSLGDTTEAFF. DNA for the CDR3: TGTGCCAGCAGTTTAGGGGACACCACTGAAGCTTTCTTT.

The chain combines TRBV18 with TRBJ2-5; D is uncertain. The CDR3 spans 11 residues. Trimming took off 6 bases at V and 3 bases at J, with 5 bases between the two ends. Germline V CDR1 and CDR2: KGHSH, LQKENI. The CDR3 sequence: CASSREETQYF. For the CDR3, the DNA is TGTGCCAGCTCTCGCGAAGAGACCCAGTACTTC. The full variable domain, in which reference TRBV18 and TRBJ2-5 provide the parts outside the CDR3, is NAGVMQNPRHLVRRRGQEARLRCSPMKGHSHVYWYRQLPEEGLKFMVYLQKENIIDESGMPKERFSAEFPKEGPSILRIQQVVRGDSAAYFCASSREETQYFGPGTRLLVL.